This T cell receptor beta chain came from a study of PD-1 blockade in classical Hodgkin lymphoma (dated by TCRdb to 2019 to 2021). Context from the whole study: Nivolumab dosing was 3 mg/kg intravenously every 2 weeks, continuing until either disease progression or unacceptable toxicity. The study used TCR beta sequencing and CyTOF to define a peripheral blood immune signature of response to PD-1 blockade in classical Hodgkin lymphoma.

Genomic DNA was isolated using the Qiagen DNeasy kit from unsorted PBMCs as well as from negatively selected CD4+ and CD8+ fractions. Amplification of TCR beta CDR3 regions was done by immunoSEQ multiplex PCR with primers that anneal to V and J segments. A synthetic immune receptor repertoire was used to minimize amplification bias, and remaining bias was computationally removed after sequencing. From the authors' description of their analysis: Custom Python scripts were used to quantify repertoire diversity as the Shannon entropy index. Unsorted, CD4+ and CD8+ repertoires were examined separately, except in combined analyses, for which CD4+ and CD8+ sequences were merged in silico. A clone counted as expanded when the clone's frequency after treatment rose at least 2-fold relative to C1D1, and clones undetected at baseline were given a pseudocount of 0.5. Clones with 0 or 1 copy at C1D1 were defined as singleton clones, while clones with 2 or more copies were defined as non-singleton clones. Clones expanded in unsorted samples were labelled as CD4+, CD8+ or unknown by matching protein sequences in sorted samples from the same patient. Wilcoxon tests on paired samples were used to test diversity changes from C1D1 to C4D1. TCRdb carries this immuneACCESS record with in-frame sequences only. Its versions omit some clonotypes, under half of them owing to an unresolved V gene in the studies checked, with the rest unexplained. That table gives V, J and clone size, and the DNA gave D and trimming. The sample table shows approximately 7,400 clones, and roughly 80% are seen once. Approximately 60% of the sample comes from the top ten.

In the germline V gene, CDR1 corresponds to MDHEN and CDR2 to SYDVKM. V is cut by 3 bases and J by 8 bases, and the space between the germline ends is 10 bases. Counted from cysteine to phenylalanine, this CDR3 has 12 amino acids. Only the CDR3 part of the read is kept: 36 bases, read in frame from the first base. As concerns this clone: Its antigen remains undetermined. No per-base quality is available; no much larger clone lies one base away.

The full study reports these points: CD4+ but not CD8+ TCR diversity rose significantly by C4D1 (p=0.0027 vs p=0.16), most apparent in complete responders (p=0.02). Baseline TCR diversity was reported to be lower in newly diagnosed patients than in healthy donors, and even lower in relapsed/refractory patients. Trial patients with a complete response had baseline diversity similar to that of newly diagnosed patients, while partial responders and progressors had significantly lower diversity. The study was restricted to a single clinical trial cohort, and the causes of repertoire differences, possibly disease activity or prior therapy, were left undefined. Diversity was lower in patients who began nivolumab less than 1 year after ASCT, so these patients were left out of later analyses to avoid confounding by immune reconstitution.

The sample's time point label, decoded: cycle 1 day 1 (C1D1), immediately before nivolumab initiation. All trial patients had relapsed after autologous stem cell transplantation, with cohorts A, B and C differing in prior brentuximab vedotin exposure. The trial cohort was composed of about 60 patients with relapsed/refractory classical Hodgkin lymphoma, for whom complete response, partial response or progressive disease was recorded as best overall response. In the multi-cohort phase II CheckMate 205 trial, trial patients received single-agent nivolumab. An independent review committee assessed best overall response by applying the 2007 International Working Group response criteria. Trial PBMCs were obtained immediately prior to nivolumab initiation (C1D1) and on therapy at cycle 2 day 1 and cycle 4 day 1. Peripheral blood was collected in 8 mL Vacutainer Cell Preparation Tubes, from which PBMCs were isolated by centrifugation and then cryopreserved.

This receptor was identified in a human donor with classical Hodgkin lymphoma. The V and J segments used are TRBV28 and TRBJ1-2, with the D gene too uncertain to name. The sample consisted of peripheral blood mononuclear cells (PBMCs), taken at baseline. This receptor has the CDR3 CASSLIMGGYTF. The nucleotides read TGTGCCAGCAGTTTGATTATGGGCGGCTACACCTTC.